This T cell receptor beta chain was identified during a study of persistence of HIV-infected CD4 T cells. Study summary: Donors had been on suppressive ART for a median of 8 years.

Findings of the study overall: TCR analyses could not target the rare provirus-carrying CMV-responding cells.

Sequencing used immunoSEQ version 4 in survey mode. The assay was immunoSEQ multiplex PCR, and TCRdb's table has in-frame clones only and misses some. The sample lists over 10,000 clones, about 69% occurring once. This clone was picked up a small number of times. The antigen remains unidentified. The CDR3 loop spans 15 amino acids. CDR1 is SNHLY, CDR2 FYNNEI, per germline. The trim removed 6 bases at V and 4 bases at J, leaving 10 bases unmatched. An overlapping HIV-1 Gag peptide pool stimulated these cells at 0.95 to 1 ug/peptide/mL. Responding CD4+ T cells were sorted by upregulation of both CD40 ligand and CD69.

The sequence derives from an adult man with HIV who was CMV-seropositive. Sequenced material: CD4+ T cells sorted from PBMCs after roughly 19-hour stimulation, taken from a patient who received antiretroviral therapy. The chain uses TRBV2 and TRBJ2-5; 8 bases are a match to TRBD1. The CDR3 DNA sequence: TGTGCCAGCAGCGGCGATTCCAGGGGGCGAGAGACCCAGTACTTC. Protein: CASSGDSRGRETQYF.